One and the same sample provided the 19 T cell receptor beta chains below, sequenced in a study of T cells expressing NK-cell markers. Reprocessing the 5' RACE reads, TCRdb reports a single entry for every CDR3 protein and omits DNA. With 350,000 to 450,000 distinct CDR3 sequences in the sample, the ten largest clones hold around 5.2%. The sequenced sample consisted of blood T cells: a sorted CD56 or NKG2C T cell subset, CD4+ or CD8+ T cells, or bulk PBMC T cells (not recorded which). The receptors stem from a man aged 18-75 years in good health.

The V gene is TRBV9, the J gene TRBJ1-2. CDR3 length: 14 amino acids. Germline lookup yields CDR1 SGDLS and CDR2 YYNGEE. The CDR3 spells CASSPQVVSYGYTF.

The chain uses TRBV4-1 and TRBJ2-4; absent DNA, TCRdb's TRBD1 call cannot be checked. The CDR3 is 20 amino acids. Germline loops: CDR1 MGHRA, CDR2 YSYEKL. CDR3 protein: CASSQDRPITGGWAKNIQYF.

V is TRBV28 and J is TRBJ1-2; the TCRdb call, TRBD1, lacks DNA for checking. The length of the CDR3 is 13 residues. Germline CDR1 is MDHEN and CDR2 is SYDVKM. This chain's CDR3 is CAGSLGRGRGYTF.

V usage is TRBV20-1 and J usage is TRBJ2-5; the TRBD1 assignment by TCRdb is unverifiable without DNA. The CDR3 has 14 amino acids. Looked up from germline, CDR1 is DFQATT and CDR2 is SNEGSKA (reference sequence). The CDR3 sequence: CSASGGSFQETQYF.

The chain is built from TRBV12-3 or TRBV12-4 and TRBJ2-3; TCRdb reports TRBD2, a call that lacks DNA to check it against. There are 18 residues in the CDR3. CDR3 protein: CASSSSPTSRVGTDTQYF.

This chain connects TRBV20-1 to TRBJ2-7; as DNA is missing, the TRBD1 call by TCRdb cannot be tested. CDR1 is DFQATT, CDR2 SNEGSKA, per germline (reference sequence). The CDR3 runs to 12 residues. The CDR3 region is CSASQGAGEQYF.

This chain connects TRBV18 to TRBJ2-7; without DNA, the TCRdb call of TRBD1 cannot be checked. Germline V gene sequence: CDR1 KGHSH, CDR2 LQKENI. The CDR3 length is 15 residues. The CDR3 spells CASSPSTGGGYEQYF.

The rearrangement joins TRBV6-5 to TRBJ2-7; the TCRdb call, TRBD1, lacks DNA for checking. The CDR3 is 17 amino acids. Per the germline V gene, CDR1 is MNHEY and CDR2 is SVGAGI. The CDR3 here is CASSYSGGRGETYEQYF.

The rearrangement uses TRBV20-1 and TRBJ1-1; TCRdb proposes TRBD1, but this gene call is untestable without DNA. CDR1 DFQATT and CDR2 SNEGSKA come from the germline V gene (reference sequence). CDR3 length: 14 amino acids. CDR3: CSARDRGVGTEAFF.

The rearrangement uses TRBV7-7 and TRBJ2-7; checking the TCRdb D call of TRBD1 is not possible without DNA. The CDR3 sequence is 14 residues long. Germline CDR1 SSHAT, CDR2 FNYEAQ (reference sequence). The chain's CDR3 is CASSLVDSNYEQYF.

The V gene is TRBV5-1, the J gene TRBJ1-4; TCRdb calls TRBD1, which cannot be checked without DNA. The CDR3 has 13 residues. CDR1 SGHRS and CDR2 YFSETQ come from the germline V gene. This CDR3 is CASSSLYGGKLFF. The whole variable domain, remainder taken from reference TRBV5-1 and TRBJ1-4, is KAGVTQTPRYLIKTRGQQVTLSCSPISGHRSVSWYQQTPGQGLQFLFEYFSETQRNKGNFPGRFSGRQFSNSRSEMNVSTLELGDSALYLCASSSLYGGKLFFGSGTQLSVL.

The chain carries TRBV5-1 and TRBJ2-7. The CDR3 runs to 14 residues. Germline assignment: CDR1 SGHRS and CDR2 YFSETQ. The CDR3 is CASSYDRTTYEQYF. Full variable domain (missing parts from reference TRBV5-1 and TRBJ2-7): KAGVTQTPRYLIKTRGQQVTLSCSPISGHRSVSWYQQTPGQGLQFLFEYFSETQRNKGNFPGRFSGRQFSNSRSEMNVSTLELGDSALYLCASSYDRTTYEQYFGPGTRLTVT.

This sequence joins TRBV27 and TRBJ2-7. This CDR3 has 14 amino acids. CDR1 and CDR2 (germline): MNHEY, SMNVEV (reference sequence). CDR3 amino acids: CASSYHATEYEQYF.

CDR3 sequence reads: CASSFGLMEGGGTDTQYF. This chain uses TRBV5-1 with TRBJ2-3; TCRdb's assignment of TRBD1 cannot be checked, as there is no DNA. Germline V gives CDR1 SGHRS, CDR2 YFSETQ. This CDR3 has 18 amino acids.

V and J are TRBV5-1 and TRBJ2-3; TCRdb picks TRBD2, but there is no DNA to check that call. Germline V gene lookup returns CDR1 SGHRS and CDR2 YFSETQ. The CDR3 length is 14 residues. The CDR3 is CASARTSGADTQYF.

V usage is TRBV12-3 or TRBV12-4 and J usage is TRBJ2-3; TCRdb names TRBD2, which stays unverified in the absence of DNA. The CDR3 covers 14 residues. CDR3 protein: CASSERGKRDTQYF.

The gene calls are TRBV29-1 and TRBJ1-2; no DNA is available, so the TRBD1 call from TCRdb remains unchecked. This CDR3 region has 13 residues. Germline CDR1 SQVTM, CDR2 ANQGSEA. The CDR3 spells CSVGLGQNYGYTF.

J is TRBJ2-3 and V is TRBV7-3; TCRdb proposes TRBD2, but this gene call is untestable without DNA. CDR3 length: 15 amino acids. Germline V CDR1 and CDR2: SGHTA, FQGTGA. CDR3 protein: CASSLGLAKADTQYF.

The chain joins TRBV7-9 to TRBJ1-4; TCRdb's assignment of TRBD1 cannot be checked, as there is no DNA. CDR3 length equals 15 residues. Germline V gene lookup returns CDR1 SEHNR and CDR2 FQNEAQ (reference sequence). The CDR3 protein is CASSIQGARREKLFF.